The 22 T cell receptor beta chains below were found in one sample sequenced in a study of shared clonotypes between healthy human individuals (dated by TCRdb to about 2020). Library generation was performed with the immunoSEQ multiplex PCR assay. Here the immuneACCESS table is served through TCRdb, limited to in-frame sequences with V and J called. Missing clones are a known gap in these copies; in checked studies unresolved V genes cover under half, and the rest lacks a known reason. The sample table holds about 980,000 clones, of which over 60% were seen once. The ten largest account for about 1.5% of the sample. Material: memory CD4+ T cells sorted from blood. The cell subset or site label of this sample denotes: CD45RA-negative fraction. These TCRs come from a man between 18 and 35 years old in good health.

The CDR3 DNA reads TGTGCCAGCGCGGGGGGGCGCACAGATACGCAGTATTTT. Its translation is CASAGGRTDTQYF. The genes are TRBV6-1 and TRBJ2-3, with 9 bases fitting TRBD2. Germline-derived CDR1 and CDR2 are MNHNS and SASEGT. The CDR3 sequence is 13 residues long. V dropped 8 bases and J dropped 1; count of bases not matched to a gene: 1.

V gene TRBV2 combines with J gene TRBJ1-6; maybe TRBD1 (6 bases). This CDR3 is 16 amino acids long. The V end was cut by 6 bases, the J end by 0 bases, with 12 bases between. The germline CDR1 and CDR2 sequences are SNHLY and FYNNEI. CDR3 loop: CASSARQASYNSPLHF. In nucleotides, the CDR3 is TGTGCCAGCAGCGCTCGACAGGCCTCCTATAATTCACCCCTCCACTTT.

This clone was detected only a few times. This chain uses TRBV6-1 with TRBJ2-7, with 8 bases identical to TRBD2. The trim removed 3 bases at V and 4 bases at J, leaving 11 bases unmatched. The CDR3 contains 16 residues. From germline, CDR1 is MNHNS and CDR2 SASEGT. This CDR3 is CASSDPRGTSGYEQYF. CDR3 sequence (DNA): TGTGCCAGCAGTGACCCCCGTGGGACTAGTGGGTACGAGCAGTACTTC.

The rearrangement links TRBV6-6 to TRBJ1-5, with TRBD1 identical over 9 bases. From germline, CDR1 is MNHNY and CDR2 SVGAGI (reference sequence). V shed 10 bases and J 3 bases; nucleotides not matched to a gene: 7. The CDR3 extends over 14 amino acids. This CDR3 is CATADRGNNQPQHF. In nucleotides, the CDR3 is TGTGCCACCGCGGACAGGGGCAACAATCAGCCCCAGCATTTT.

This sequence joins TRBV25-1 and TRBJ2-3, with TRBD2 identical over 8 bases. Germline loops: CDR1 MGHDK, CDR2 SYGVNS. Trimming at V came to 1 base and at J to 0 bases, leaving 9 bases not matched to a gene. CDR3 size: 18 residues. This CDR3 is CASSELGGRPSSTDTQYF. In DNA, the CDR3 is TGTGCCAGCAGTGAATTGGGCGGGAGGCCCTCTAGCACAGATACGCAGTATTTT.

The chain recombines TRBV28 with TRBJ1-4, with D possibly TRBD1 on 6 matching bases. The germline gives CDR1 MDHEN, CDR2 SYDVKM. The CDR3 runs 15 residues. Trimming shortened V by 4 bases and J by 8 bases, and 17 bases separated the two germline ends. The CDR3 loop is CASSWRQVRSEKLFF. CDR3 DNA sequence: TGTGCCAGCAGTTGGCGACAGGTGCGGTCGGAAAAACTGTTTTTT.

The chain carries TRBV7-8 and TRBJ1-4, with TRBD1 as a possible D gene (5 bases). The germline CDR1 and CDR2 sequences are SGHVS and FQNEAQ. The CDR3 runs to 15 residues. Trimming removed 5 bases at V and 3 bases at J, with 13 bases between. CDR3 in DNA: TGTGCCAGCAGCCCCCGGGACCGCGCTAATGAAAAACTGTTTTTT. It encodes CASSPRDRANEKLFF.

The chain has TRBV7-2 and TRBJ2-1; D is possibly TRBD1 (7 bases). This CDR3 is built from 14 residues. Germline-derived CDR1 and CDR2 are SGHTA and FQGNSA. V lost 6 bases to trimming and J lost 0 bases, with 9 bases between them. The CDR3 is CASRRDSSYNEQFF. The CDR3 DNA is TGTGCCAGCAGGCGGGACAGCTCCTACAATGAGCAGTTCTTC.

This chain uses TRBV7-2 with TRBJ2-1, with D perhaps given as TRBD1 or TRBD2 (5 bases each). Trimming left V 6 bases short and J 8 bases short, with 11 bases between. The CDR3 spans 12 residues. The germline gives CDR1 SGHTA, CDR2 FQGNSA. The CDR3 region has the DNA TGTGCCAGCAGAAGGGACGCCGATGAGCAGTTCTTC. Amino acid sequence: CASRRDADEQFF.

This chain links TRBV5-6 with TRBJ2-7; TRBD1 matches 8 bases. V was pared by 0 bases and J by 2 bases, with 4 bases of the junction left unmatched. The germline CDR1 and CDR2 sequences are SGHDT and YYEEEE. The CDR3 extends over 15 amino acids. The CDR3 here is CASSLVGQATYEQYF. The CDR3 nucleotides read TGTGCCAGCAGCTTGGTGGGACAGGCGACCTACGAGCAGTACTTC.

This rearrangement joins TRBV19 to TRBJ2-5, with 8 bases fitting TRBD1. Germline CDR1 and CDR2: LNHDA and SQIVND (reference sequence). Trimming cost V 5 bases and J 5 bases; bases outside gene matches: 7. The CDR3 has 14 amino acids. The CDR3 nucleotides are TGTGCCAGTAGTTTCCGGACAGGGTGGGAGACCCAGTACTTC. Translating it yields CASSFRTGWETQYF. Full variable domain (rest looked up from reference TRBV19 and TRBJ2-5): DGGITQSPKYLFRKEGQNVTLSCEQNLNHDAMYWYRQDPGQGLRLIYYSQIVNDFQKGDIAEGYSVSREKKESFPLTVTSAQKNPTAFYLCASSFRTGWETQYFGPGTRLLVL.

A word on this clone: The same CDR3 is also encoded by other DNA sequences in this sample. V usage is TRBV14 and J usage is TRBJ1-5; tentative D call: TRBD1 (5 bases). The CDR3 runs 13 residues. Germline V CDR1 and CDR2: SGHDN, FVKESK. V lost 3 bases and J lost 7, with 10 bases in between. The CDR3 nucleotides read TGTGCCAGCAGCCAGTCTGGGGGACAGCCCCAGCATTTT. As protein: CASSQSGGQPQHF. Drawing the rest from reference TRBV14 and TRBJ1-5, the complete variable domain is EAGVTQFPSHSVIEKGQTVTLRCDPISGHDNLYWYRRVMGKEIKFLLHFVKESKQDESGMPNNRFLAERTGGTYSTLKVQPAELEDSGVYFCASSQSGGQPQHFGDGTRLSIL.

The V gene is TRBV9, the J gene TRBJ2-1; no clear D. Germline V lookup: CDR1 SGDLS, CDR2 YYNGEE. This CDR3 comprises 13 residues. V was cut by 0 bases and J by 12 bases, with 13 bases left in between. The CDR3 protein is CASSVDPERLQFF. As DNA, the CDR3 is TGTGCCAGCAGCGTAGACCCTGAAAGATTGCAGTTCTTC.

With respect to this clone: The junction does not match germline at one end; this may be a read error. J is TRBJ2-7 and V is TRBV7-7, with D possibly TRBD1 on 5 matching bases. Germline CDR1 is SSHAT and CDR2 is FNYEAQ (reference sequence). The CDR3 length is 15 residues. CDR3 bases: TGTGCTAGCAGCTTAGCCCCGCAGGGTCTTACGAAGCAGTACTTC. As protein: CASSLAPQGLTKQYF.

The gene calls are TRBV7-2 and TRBJ2-5, with 9 bases that match TRBD2. The CDR3 loop spans 18 amino acids. Trimming took 5 bases from V and 2 from J; bases not matched to a gene: 15. CDR1 and CDR2 from the germline V gene are SGHTA and FQGNSA. This CDR3 is CASSKDYSGSRGQETQYF. The CDR3 coding sequence is TGTGCCAGCAGCAAGGACTATAGCGGGAGCCGAGGGCAAGAGACCCAGTACTTC.

The genes are TRBV10-1 and TRBJ2-2; D remains ambiguous. Deletions cut 5 bases from V and 8 bases from J, with 9 bases between. The V gene's germline CDR1 is WNHNN and CDR2 SYGVQD (reference sequence). This CDR3 contains 12 residues. CDR3 bases: TGCGCCAGCAGTCCTACCCCAGGGGAGCTGTTTTTT. It translates to CASSPTPGELFF.

The chain employs TRBV7-9 and TRBJ2-5, with 11 bases matching TRBD2. J was trimmed by 2 bases and V by 1 base; bases with no gene match: 6. CDR1 SEHNR and CDR2 FQNEAQ come from the germline V gene (reference sequence). The CDR3 contains 17 residues. The CDR3 reads CASSLGASGRRQETQYF. CDR3 in DNA: TGTGCCAGCAGCTTAGGGGCTAGCGGGAGGCGTCAAGAGACCCAGTACTTC.

About this clone itself: A much larger clone differs from this one at a single base, so this may be a read error. This sequence joins TRBV11-2 and TRBJ2-2; D unclear. CDR3 length: 13 residues. CDR1 and CDR2 (germline): SGHAT, FQNNGV. Deletions cut 0 bases from V and 4 bases from J, with 3 bases between. The CDR3 is CASSLDLTGELFF. Here the CDR3 DNA reads TGTGCCAGCAGCTTAGATCTCACCGGGGAGCTGTTTTTT.

The chain recombines TRBV18 with TRBJ1-1; TRBD1 might be the D (6 bases). The CDR3 runs 13 residues. Germline CDR1 is KGHSH and CDR2 is LQKENI. V was trimmed by 4 bases and J by 1 base, leaving 7 bases between them. The CDR3 DNA reads TGTGCCAGCTCACGGACAGCGAACACTGAAGCTTTCTTT. Protein product: CASSRTANTEAFF.

The V call is TRBV5-1, the J call TRBJ2-1, with D perhaps matching TRBD2 (6 bases). The CDR3 spans 15 residues. V gave up 1 base and J gave up 8 bases, with 16 bases separating them. CDR1 is SGHRS, CDR2 YFSETQ, per germline. The CDR3 bases are TGCGCCAGCAGCTTGTCGGCGGGAAGCCCTTATGAGCAGTTCTTC. The encoded protein is CASSLSAGSPYEQFF.

The V gene is TRBV19, the J gene TRBJ2-7, with D perhaps matching TRBD1 (6 bases). Germline CDR1 LNHDA, CDR2 SQIVND (reference sequence). The V end lost 1 base, the J end lost 3 bases, and 13 bases lay between the germline ends. CDR3 length equals 15 residues. CDR3 in DNA: TGTGCCAGTAGTATAGTTTACAGGGCCGACTACGAGCAGTACTTC. It is translated as CASSIVYRADYEQYF.

This clone turned up a few times. The chain joins TRBV5-4 to TRBJ1-1; a weak D match, TRBD1 (6 bases). Germline lookup yields CDR1 SGHNT and CDR2 YYREEE (reference sequence). V dropped 3 bases and J dropped 9 bases, with 15 bases sitting between them. The CDR3 is 13 amino acids. The chain's CDR3 is CASSSTGLTQAFF. The CDR3 DNA follows: TGTGCCAGCAGCTCTACAGGGTTAACTCAAGCTTTCTTT.